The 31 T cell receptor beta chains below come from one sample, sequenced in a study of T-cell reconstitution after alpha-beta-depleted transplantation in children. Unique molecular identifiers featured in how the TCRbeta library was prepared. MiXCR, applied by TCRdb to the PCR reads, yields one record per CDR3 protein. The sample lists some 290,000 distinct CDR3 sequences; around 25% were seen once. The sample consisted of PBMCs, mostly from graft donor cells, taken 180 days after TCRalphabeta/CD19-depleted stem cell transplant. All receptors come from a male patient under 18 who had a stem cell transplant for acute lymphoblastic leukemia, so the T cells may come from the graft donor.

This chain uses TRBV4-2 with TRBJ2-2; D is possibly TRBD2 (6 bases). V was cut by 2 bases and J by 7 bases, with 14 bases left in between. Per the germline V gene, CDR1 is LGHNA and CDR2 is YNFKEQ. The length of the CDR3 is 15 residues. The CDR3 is CASSQRPGLIGELFF. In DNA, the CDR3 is TGTGCCAGCAGCCAACGTCCCGGACTAATCGGGGAGCTGTTTTTT.

The CDR3 here is CAISERTGDGYTF. DNA for the CDR3: TGTGCCATCAGTGAAAGGACGGGGGATGGCTACACCTTC. This chain links TRBV10-3 with TRBJ1-2; tentatively, D is TRBD1 (5 bases). Deletions cut 3 bases from V and 6 bases from J, with 11 bases between. This CDR3 region has 13 residues. CDR1 is ENHRY, CDR2 SYGVKD, per germline.

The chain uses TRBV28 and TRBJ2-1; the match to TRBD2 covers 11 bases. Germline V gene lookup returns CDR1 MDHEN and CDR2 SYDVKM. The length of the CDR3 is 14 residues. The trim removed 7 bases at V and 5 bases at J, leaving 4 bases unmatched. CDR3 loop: CASTLGLADNEQFF. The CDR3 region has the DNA TGTGCCAGCACCTTGGGACTAGCGGACAATGAGCAGTTCTTC. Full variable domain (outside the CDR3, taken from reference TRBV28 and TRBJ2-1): DVKVTQSSRYLVKRTGEKVFLECVQDMDHENMFWYRQDPGLGLRLIYFSYDVKMKEKGDIPEGYSVSREKKERFSLILESASTNQTSMYLCASTLGLADNEQFFGPGTRLTVL.

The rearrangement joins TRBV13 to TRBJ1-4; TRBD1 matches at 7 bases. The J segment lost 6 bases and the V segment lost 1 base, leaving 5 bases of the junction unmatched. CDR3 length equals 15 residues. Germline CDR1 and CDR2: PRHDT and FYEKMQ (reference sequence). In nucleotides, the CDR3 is TGTGCCAGCAGCTTAGACAGGGGACCATATGAAAAACTGTTTTTT. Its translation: CASSLDRGPYEKLFF.

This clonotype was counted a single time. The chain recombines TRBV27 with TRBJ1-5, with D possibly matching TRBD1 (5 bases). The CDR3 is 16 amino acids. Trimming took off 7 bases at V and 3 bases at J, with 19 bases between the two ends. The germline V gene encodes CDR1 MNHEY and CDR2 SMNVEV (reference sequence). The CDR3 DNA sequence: TGTGCCAGCATTAATTACGAGGGGATGGACAATCAGCCCCAGCATTTT. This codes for CASINYEGMDNQPQHF.

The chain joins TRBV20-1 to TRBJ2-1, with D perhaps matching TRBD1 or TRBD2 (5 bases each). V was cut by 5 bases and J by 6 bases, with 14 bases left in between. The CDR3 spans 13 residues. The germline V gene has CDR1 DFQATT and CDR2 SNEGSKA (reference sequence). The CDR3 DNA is TGCAGTGCTTGGGACCTCCTGGGCAATGAGCAGTTCTTC. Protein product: CSAWDLLGNEQFF.

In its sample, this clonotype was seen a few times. The CDR3 DNA is TGTGCCAGCAGCTTAGGGGTAACCGGGACTAGCAAGTTCTTC. This translates into CASSLGVTGTSKFF. The J gene is TRBJ2-1, the V gene TRBV7-9, with 9 bases fitting TRBD2. The J segment lost 14 bases and the V segment lost 1 base, leaving 9 bases of the junction unmatched. The CDR3 is 14 residues long. Per the germline V gene, CDR1 is SEHNR and CDR2 is FQNEAQ (reference sequence).

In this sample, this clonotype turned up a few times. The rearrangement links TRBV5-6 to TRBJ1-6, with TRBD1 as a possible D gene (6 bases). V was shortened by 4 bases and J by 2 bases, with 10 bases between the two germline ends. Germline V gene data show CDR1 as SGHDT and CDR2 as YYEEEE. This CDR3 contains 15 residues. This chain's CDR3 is CASSLRDTYNSPLHF. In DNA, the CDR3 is TGTGCCAGCAGCCTACGGGACACCTATAATTCACCCCTCCACTTT. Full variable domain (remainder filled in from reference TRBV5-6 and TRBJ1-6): DAGVTQSPTHLIKTRGQQVTLRCSPKSGHDTVSWYQQALGQGPQFIFQYYEEEERQRGNFPDRFSGHQFPNYSSELNVNALLLGDSALYLCASSLRDTYNSPLHFGNGTRLTVT.

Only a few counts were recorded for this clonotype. CDR3 in amino acids: CASRAEEGQLYEQYF. CDR3 sequence (DNA): TGCGCCAGCAGGGCGGAAGAGGGACAGCTTTACGAGCAGTACTTC. V usage is TRBV5-1 and J usage is TRBJ2-7; 7 bases are shared with TRBD1. Unmatched junction bases numbered 12, after V lost 5 bases and J lost 4 bases. Germline CDR1 SGHRS, CDR2 YFSETQ. The CDR3 covers 15 residues. Full variable domain (remainder filled in from reference TRBV5-1 and TRBJ2-7): KAGVTQTPRYLIKTRGQQVTLSCSPISGHRSVSWYQQTPGQGLQFLFEYFSETQRNKGNFPGRFSGRQFSNSRSEMNVSTLELGDSALYLCASRAEEGQLYEQYFGPGTRLTVT.

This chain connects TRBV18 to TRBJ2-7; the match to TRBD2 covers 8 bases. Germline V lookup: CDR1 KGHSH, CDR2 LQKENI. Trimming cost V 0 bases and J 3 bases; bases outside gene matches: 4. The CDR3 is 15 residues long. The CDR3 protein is CASSPPLSGNYEQYF. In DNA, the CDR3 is TGTGCCAGCTCACCACCTCTTAGCGGGAACTACGAGCAGTACTTC.

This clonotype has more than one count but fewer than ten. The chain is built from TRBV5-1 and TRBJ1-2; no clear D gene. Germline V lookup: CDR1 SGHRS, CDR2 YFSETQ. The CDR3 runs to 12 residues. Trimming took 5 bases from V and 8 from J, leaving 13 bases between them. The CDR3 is CASRNGDRGYTF. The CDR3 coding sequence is TGCGCCAGCAGGAATGGAGATCGCGGCTACACCTTC.

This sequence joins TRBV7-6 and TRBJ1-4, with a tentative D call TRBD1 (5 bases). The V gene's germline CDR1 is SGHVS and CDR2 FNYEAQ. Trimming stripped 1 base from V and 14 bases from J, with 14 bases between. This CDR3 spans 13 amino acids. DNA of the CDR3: TGTGCCAGCAGCTTAGGGTACAGGAATAGGCTGTTTTTT. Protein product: CASSLGYRNRLFF.

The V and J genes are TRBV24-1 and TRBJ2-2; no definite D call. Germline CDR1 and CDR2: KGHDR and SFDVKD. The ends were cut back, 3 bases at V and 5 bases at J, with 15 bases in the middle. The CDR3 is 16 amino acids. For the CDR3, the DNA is TGTGCCACCAGTGATGACCTAGGGATTGGAACCGGGGAGCTGTTTTTT. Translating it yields CATSDDLGIGTGELFF.

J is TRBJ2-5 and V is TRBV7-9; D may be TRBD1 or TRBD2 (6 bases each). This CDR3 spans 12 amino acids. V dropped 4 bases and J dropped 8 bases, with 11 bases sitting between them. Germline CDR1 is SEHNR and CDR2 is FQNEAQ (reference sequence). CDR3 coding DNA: TGTGCCAGCAGCTCAGGGGACTTAACCCAGTACTTC. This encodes CASSSGDLTQYF.

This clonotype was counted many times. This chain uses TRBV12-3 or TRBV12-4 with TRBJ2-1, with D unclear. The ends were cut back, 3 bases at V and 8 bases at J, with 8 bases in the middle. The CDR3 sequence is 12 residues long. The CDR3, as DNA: TGTGCCAGCAGTTTTTTTCGCGATGAGCAGTTCTTC. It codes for CASSFFRDEQFF.

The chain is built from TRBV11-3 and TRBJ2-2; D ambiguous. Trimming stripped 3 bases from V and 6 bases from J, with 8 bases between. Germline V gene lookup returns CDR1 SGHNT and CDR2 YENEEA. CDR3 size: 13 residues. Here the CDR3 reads CASSFEGAGELFF. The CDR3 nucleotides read TGTGCCAGCAGCTTCGAAGGAGCCGGGGAGCTGTTTTTT.

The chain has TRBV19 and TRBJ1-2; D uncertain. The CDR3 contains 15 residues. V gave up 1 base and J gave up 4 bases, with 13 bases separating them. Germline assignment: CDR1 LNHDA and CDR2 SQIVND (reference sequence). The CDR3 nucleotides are TGTGCCAGTAGTATAGTCCGGGGATCTGCCTATGGCTACACCTTC. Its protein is CASSIVRGSAYGYTF.

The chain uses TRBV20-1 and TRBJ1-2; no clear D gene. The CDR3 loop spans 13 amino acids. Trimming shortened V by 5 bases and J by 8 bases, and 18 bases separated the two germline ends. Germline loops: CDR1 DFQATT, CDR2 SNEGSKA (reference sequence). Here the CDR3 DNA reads TGCAGTGCTCCCACCGGGCGACGTACAGGCTACACCTTC. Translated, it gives CSAPTGRRTGYTF.

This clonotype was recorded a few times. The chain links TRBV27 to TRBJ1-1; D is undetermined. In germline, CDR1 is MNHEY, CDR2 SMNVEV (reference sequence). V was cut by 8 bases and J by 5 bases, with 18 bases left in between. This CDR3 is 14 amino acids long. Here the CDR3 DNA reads TGTGCCAGCCAAGTCCTACATGGAGGGACTGAAGCTTTCTTT. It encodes CASQVLHGGTEAFF.

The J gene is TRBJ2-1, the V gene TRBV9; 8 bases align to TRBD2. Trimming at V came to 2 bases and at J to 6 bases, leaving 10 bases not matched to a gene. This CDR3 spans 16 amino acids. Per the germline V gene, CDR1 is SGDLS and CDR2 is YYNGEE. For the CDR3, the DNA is TGTGCCAGCAGCGTTAGTAGCGGGACTCTCTTCAATGAGCAGTTCTTC. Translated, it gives CASSVSSGTLFNEQFF.

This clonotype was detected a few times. The CDR3 spells CASSPPGLTYEQYF. The CDR3 region has the DNA TGTGCCAGCAGCCCCCCGGGGCTTACCTACGAGCAGTACTTC. The chain carries TRBV7-9 and TRBJ2-7, with D perhaps assigned TRBD1 or TRBD2 (5 bases each). The germline V and J ends were trimmed by 5 bases and 2 bases, with 13 bases remaining between them. Germline V CDR1 and CDR2: SEHNR, FQNEAQ (reference sequence). The CDR3 is 14 amino acids.

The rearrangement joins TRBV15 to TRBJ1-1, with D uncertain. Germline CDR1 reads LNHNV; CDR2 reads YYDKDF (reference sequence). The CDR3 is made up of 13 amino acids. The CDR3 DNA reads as TGTGCGGGCAGCCTCGCCCTAAACACTGAAGCTTTCTTT. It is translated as CAGSLALNTEAFF.

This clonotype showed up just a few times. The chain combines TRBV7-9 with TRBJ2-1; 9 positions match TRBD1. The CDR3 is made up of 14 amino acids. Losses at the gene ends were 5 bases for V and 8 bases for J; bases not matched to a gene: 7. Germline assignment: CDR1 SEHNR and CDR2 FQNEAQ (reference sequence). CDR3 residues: CASSQRTGAHEQFF. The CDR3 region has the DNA TGTGCCAGCAGCCAGCGGACAGGGGCTCATGAGCAGTTCTTC. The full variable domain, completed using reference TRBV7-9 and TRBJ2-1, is DTGVSQNPRHKITKRGQNVTFRCDPISEHNRLYWYRQTLGQGPEFLTYFQNEAQLEKSRLLSDRFSAERPKGSFSTLEIQRTEQGDSAMYLCASSQRTGAHEQFFGPGTRLTVL.

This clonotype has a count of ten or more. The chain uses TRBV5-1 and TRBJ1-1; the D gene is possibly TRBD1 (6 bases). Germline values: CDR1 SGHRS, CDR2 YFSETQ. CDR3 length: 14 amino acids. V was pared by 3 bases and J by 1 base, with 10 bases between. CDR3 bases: TGCGCCAGCAGCTCCGGACAGAGGAACACTGAAGCTTTCTTT. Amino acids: CASSSGQRNTEAFF.

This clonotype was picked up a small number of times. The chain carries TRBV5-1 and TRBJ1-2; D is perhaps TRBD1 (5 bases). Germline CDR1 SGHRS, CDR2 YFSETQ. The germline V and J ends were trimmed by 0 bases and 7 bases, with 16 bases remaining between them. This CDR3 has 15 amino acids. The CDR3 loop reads CASSLASRGTFGYTF. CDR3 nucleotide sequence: TGCGCCAGCAGCTTGGCCTCCCGGGGGACCTTTGGCTACACCTTC.

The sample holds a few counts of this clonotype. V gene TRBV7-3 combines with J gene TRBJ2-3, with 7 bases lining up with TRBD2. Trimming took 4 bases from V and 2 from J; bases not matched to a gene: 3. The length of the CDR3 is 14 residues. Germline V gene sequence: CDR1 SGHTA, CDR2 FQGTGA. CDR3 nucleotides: TGTGCCAGCAGCTCCGGGACTATCACAGATACGCAGTATTTT. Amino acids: CASSSGTITDTQYF.

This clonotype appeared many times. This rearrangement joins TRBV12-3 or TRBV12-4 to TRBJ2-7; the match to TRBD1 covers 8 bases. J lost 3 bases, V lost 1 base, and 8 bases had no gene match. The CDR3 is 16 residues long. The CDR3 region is CASSLGLWTGSYEQYF. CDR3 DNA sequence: TGTGCCAGCAGTTTAGGGCTTTGGACAGGGAGCTACGAGCAGTACTTC.

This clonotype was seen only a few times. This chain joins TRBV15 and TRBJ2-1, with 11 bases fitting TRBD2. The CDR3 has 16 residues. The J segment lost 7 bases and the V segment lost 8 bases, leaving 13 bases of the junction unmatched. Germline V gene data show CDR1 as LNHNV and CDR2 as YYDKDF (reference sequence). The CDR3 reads CATRRLAGRFWNEQFF. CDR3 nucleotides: TGTGCCACCCGAAGACTAGCGGGAAGATTCTGGAATGAGCAGTTCTTC.

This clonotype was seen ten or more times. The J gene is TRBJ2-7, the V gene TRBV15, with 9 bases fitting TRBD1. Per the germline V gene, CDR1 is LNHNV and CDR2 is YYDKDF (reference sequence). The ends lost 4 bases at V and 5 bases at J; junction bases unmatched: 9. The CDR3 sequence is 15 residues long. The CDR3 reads CATSIPGQGGHEQYF. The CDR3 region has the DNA TGTGCCACCAGCATCCCGGGACAGGGAGGACACGAGCAGTACTTC. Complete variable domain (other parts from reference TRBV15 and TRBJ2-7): DAMVIQNPRYQVTQFGKPVTLSCSQTLNHNVMYWYQQKSSQAPKLLFHYYDKDFNNEADTPDNFQSRRPNTSFCFLDIRSPGLGDTAMYLCATSIPGQGGHEQYFGPGTRLTVT.

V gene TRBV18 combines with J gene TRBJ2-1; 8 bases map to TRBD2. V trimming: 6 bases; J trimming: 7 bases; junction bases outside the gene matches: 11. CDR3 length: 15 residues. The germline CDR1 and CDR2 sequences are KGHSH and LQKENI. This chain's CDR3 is CASSPSAGGMNEQFF. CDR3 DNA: TGTGCCAGCTCCCCAAGCGCGGGAGGTATGAATGAGCAGTTCTTC. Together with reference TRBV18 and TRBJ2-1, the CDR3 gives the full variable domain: NAGVMQNPRHLVRRRGQEARLRCSPMKGHSHVYWYRQLPEEGLKFMVYLQKENIIDESGMPKERFSAEFPKEGPSILRIQQVVRGDSAAYFCASSPSAGGMNEQFFGPGTRLTVL.

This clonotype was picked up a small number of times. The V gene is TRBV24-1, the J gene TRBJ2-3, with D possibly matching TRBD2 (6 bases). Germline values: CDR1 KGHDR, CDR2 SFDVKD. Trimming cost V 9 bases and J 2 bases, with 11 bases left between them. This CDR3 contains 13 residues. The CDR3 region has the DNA TGTGCCACCTCCCCTAGCGCCACAGATACGCAGTATTTT. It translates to CATSPSATDTQYF.